These 29 T cell receptor beta chains originate from one sample sequenced in a study of blood T cell repertoires in COVID-19 (dated by TCRdb to about 2020). The method was the immunoSEQ multiplex PCR assay. Not all clones reach the TCRdb copy of this immuneACCESS table, which keeps in-frame sequences only. Checked studies attribute under half of the gap to unresolved V genes and leave the rest unexplained. The sample table lists more than 250,000 clones, about 91% of them with a count of one. Approximately 1.8% of the sample belongs to the ten largest clones. The sample consisted of peripheral blood. The origin of the receptors is a woman between 25 and 40 years old with COVID-19, enrolled during active disease.

This clone was observed a few times. CDR3 DNA sequence: TGTGCCAGTCAATTAACTCCGGGACAGGGGGCATCCTATGGCTACACCTTC. This sequence encodes CASQLTPGQGASYGYTF. The chain joins TRBV19 to TRBJ1-2; 12 bases fit TRBD1. This CDR3 comprises 17 residues. V shed 8 bases, J shed 4 bases, and the junction held 14 bases outside the gene matches. Germline loops: CDR1 LNHDA, CDR2 SQIVND (reference sequence).

This rearrangement joins TRBV19 to TRBJ2-7; a possible D gene is TRBD2 (5 bases). This CDR3 has 14 amino acids. Between the trimmed V and J ends, which lost 4 bases and 5 bases, there was a span of 15 bases. CDR1 LNHDA and CDR2 SQIVND come from the germline V gene (reference sequence). The CDR3 bases are TGTGCCAGTAGTACTGGGATGAGGGCCCACGAGCAGTACTTC. Protein: CASSTGMRAHEQYF. The whole variable domain, remainder taken from reference TRBV19 and TRBJ2-7, is DGGITQSPKYLFRKEGQNVTLSCEQNLNHDAMYWYRQDPGQGLRLIYYSQIVNDFQKGDIAEGYSVSREKKESFPLTVTSAQKNPTAFYLCASSTGMRAHEQYFGPGTRLTVT.

The V call is TRBV28, the J call TRBJ2-5; the D gene is possibly TRBD2 (6 bases). Germline V gene lookup returns CDR1 MDHEN and CDR2 SYDVKM. Trimming stripped 7 bases from V and 7 bases from J, with 16 bases between. CDR3 size: 13 residues. The CDR3 reads CASKEGPPGTQYF. The DNA of the CDR3 is TGTGCCAGCAAGGAGGGGCCTCCCGGGACCCAGTACTTC.

The rearrangement links TRBV10-3 to TRBJ2-7; 10 bases map to TRBD2. CDR3 size: 14 residues. V lost 8 bases, J lost 3 bases, and 7 bases stayed unmatched. The germline CDR1 and CDR2 sequences are ENHRY and SYGVKD. The CDR3 bases are TGTGCCATCTCCGGCCTAGCGGGGGACTACGAGCAGTACTTC. Its protein is CAISGLAGDYEQYF.

The chain joins TRBV6-5 to TRBJ2-2; 8 bases line up with TRBD1. The CDR3 sequence is 14 residues long. The germline gives CDR1 MNHEY, CDR2 SVGAGI. V gave up 8 bases and J gave up 3 bases; unmatched junction bases: 5. This CDR3 reads CASGTGGDTGELFF. In DNA form, the CDR3 reads TGTGCCAGCGGGACAGGCGGAGACACCGGGGAGCTGTTTTTT.

This clone occurred once. The chain carries TRBV2 and TRBJ1-2, with D uncertain. V shed 7 bases and J shed 6 bases, with 12 bases lying between them. CDR1 is SNHLY and CDR2 is FYNNEI in the germline V gene. The CDR3 length is 12 residues. CDR3 bases: TGTGCCAGCAAGCGAATCGGTCATGGCTACACCTTC. Residues: CASKRIGHGYTF.

The CDR3 nucleotides read TGTGCCAGCAGTTACGGGGGGTCTGGGGCCAACGTCCTGACTTTC. Its translation: CASSYGGSGANVLTF. This sequence joins TRBV6-2 or TRBV6-3 and TRBJ2-6; D is perhaps TRBD2 (6 bases). CDR1 and CDR2 from the germline V gene are MNHEY and SVGEGT. The V end lost 2 bases, the J end lost 1 base, and 6 bases lay between the germline ends. The CDR3 runs to 15 residues.

This sequence joins TRBV5-1 and TRBJ2-7; D gene unclear. The germline V gene has CDR1 SGHRS and CDR2 YFSETQ. This CDR3 has 11 amino acids. V dropped 3 bases and J dropped 5 bases, with 6 bases sitting between them. CDR3 sequence (DNA): TGCGCCAGCAGCTCCCCAGACGAGCAGTACTTC. Amino acids: CASSSPDEQYF.

The chain combines TRBV28 with TRBJ1-5, with D maybe TRBD1 (6 bases). Germline CDR1 is MDHEN and CDR2 is SYDVKM. The ends were cut back, 6 bases at V and 0 bases at J, with 12 bases in the middle. The CDR3 has 15 residues. For the CDR3, the DNA is TGTGCCAGCAGGGTACAGGGTCGTAGCAATCAGCCCCAGCATTTT. It is translated as CASRVQGRSNQPQHF.

The rearrangement joins TRBV11-2 to TRBJ2-7; possible D gene TRBD1, 6 bases. The V gene lost 3 bases and the J gene lost 7 bases, with 13 bases spanning the gap. This CDR3 is built from 13 residues. The germline gives CDR1 SGHAT, CDR2 FQNNGV. Here the CDR3 DNA reads TGTGCCAGCAGCTTCCAGGGGACGGGGGAGCAGTACGTC. It is translated as CASSFQGTGEQYV.

The chain has TRBV5-4 and TRBJ1-4, with 9 bases aligning to TRBD1. The CDR3 totals 15 residues. CDR1 SGHNT and CDR2 YYREEE come from the germline V gene (reference sequence). Germline trimming cut 4 bases from V and 5 bases from J; bases unmatched to any gene: 6. The CDR3 reads CASSQTGTGNEKLFF. In nucleotides, the CDR3 is TGTGCCAGCAGCCAAACCGGGACAGGGAATGAAAAACTGTTTTTT.

This clone was detected once. The rearrangement uses TRBV29-1 and TRBJ1-1; D is possibly TRBD1 (5 bases). Trimming shortened V by 7 bases and J by 7 bases, and 16 bases separated the two germline ends. From germline, CDR1 is SQVTM and CDR2 ANQGSEA. This CDR3 comprises 12 residues. CDR3 nucleotide sequence: TGCAGCGCCGAGTATCCAGGGTATGAAGCTTTCTTT. This encodes CSAEYPGYEAFF.

This clone has just a few counts. The chain recombines TRBV12-3 or TRBV12-4 with TRBJ2-7; possibly TRBD2 for D (5 bases). This CDR3 is 13 amino acids long. Trimming stripped 0 bases from V and 4 bases from J, with 7 bases between. This CDR3 is CASSLAEGYEQYV. The CDR3 coding sequence is TGTGCCAGCAGTTTAGCAGAGGGATACGAGCAGTACGTC.

This clone has a handful of counts. V and J are TRBV11-3 and TRBJ2-2, with D possibly TRBD1 on 6 matching bases. Trimming took 5 bases from V and 8 from J, leaving 15 bases between them. The CDR3 runs 14 residues. Germline V gene sequence: CDR1 SGHNT, CDR2 YENEEA. CDR3 bases: TGTGCCAGCAGCCCGCGGACAGATAGTGGGGAGCTGTTTTTT. Its protein product is CASSPRTDSGELFF.

The gene calls are TRBV5-1 and TRBJ2-1; the D gene is possibly TRBD1 (5 bases). The germline V and J ends were trimmed by 0 bases and 9 bases, with 16 bases remaining between them. Per the germline V gene, CDR1 is SGHRS and CDR2 is YFSETQ. This CDR3 spans 15 amino acids. The CDR3 is CASSLGQGWGVEQFF. In DNA form, the CDR3 reads TGCGCCAGCAGCTTGGGTCAGGGTTGGGGTGTTGAGCAGTTCTTC.

The chain couples TRBV28 to TRBJ1-1, with unresolved D. The CDR3 length is 15 residues. Germline CDR1 MDHEN, CDR2 SYDVKM. Trimming left V 8 bases short and J 1 base short, with 17 bases between. The CDR3 DNA follows: TGTGCCAGCGGATCAAGCCTTACGGGGAACACTGAAGCTTTCTTT. It yields the protein CASGSSLTGNTEAFF.

This chain links TRBV7-3 with TRBJ1-1, with 11 bases that match TRBD1. The CDR3 has 14 amino acids. Germline-derived CDR1 and CDR2 are SGHTA and FQGTGA. J gave up 8 bases and V 2 bases, and 4 bases lay outside the gene matches. The CDR3 bases are TGTGCCAGCAGCTTAGTAGGACAGGGGGCCGAAGCTTTCTTT. Amino acids: CASSLVGQGAEAFF.

The chain employs TRBV29-1 and TRBJ1-1, with D uncertain. V was pared by 7 bases and J by 4 bases, with 16 bases between. Germline CDR1 SQVTM, CDR2 ANQGSEA. There are 13 residues in the CDR3. CDR3 bases: TGCAGCGGACTAACAGTTACGACCACTGAAGCTTTCTTT. It translates to CSGLTVTTTEAFF.

The J gene is TRBJ1-2, the V gene TRBV13; 12 nucleotides match TRBD1. V shed 5 bases and J 3 bases; nucleotides not matched to a gene: 7. Looked up from germline, CDR1 is PRHDT and CDR2 is FYEKMQ (reference sequence). The CDR3 runs to 16 residues. The CDR3 spells CASSRTGTGGDYGYTF. The CDR3 DNA sequence: TGTGCCAGCAGCAGGACCGGGACAGGGGGCGACTATGGCTACACCTTC.

The CDR3 loop reads CSAQTGEGGTEAFF. CDR3 DNA sequence: TGCAGCGCACAGACAGGGGAAGGGGGCACTGAAGCTTTCTTT. The chain employs TRBV29-1 and TRBJ1-1; 8 bases agree with TRBD1. In germline, CDR1 is SQVTM, CDR2 ANQGSEA. This CDR3 region has 14 residues. After removal of 7 bases from V and 4 bases from J, the junction contained 11 bases not matched to a gene.

The chain recombines TRBV27 with TRBJ1-1; TRBD1 aligns across 7 bases. Losses at the gene ends were 6 bases for V and 1 base for J; bases not matched to a gene: 5. The CDR3 has 14 residues. The germline CDR1 and CDR2 sequences are MNHEY and SMNVEV (reference sequence). The CDR3 loop reads CASRDRVRNTEAFF. The CDR3 DNA sequence: TGTGCCAGCAGAGACAGGGTTCGGAACACTGAAGCTTTCTTT.

The chain couples TRBV7-9 to TRBJ1-6; tentative D call: TRBD1 (5 bases). Germline CDR1 and CDR2: SEHNR and FQNEAQ (reference sequence). The CDR3 has 14 residues. V shed 5 bases and J shed 13 bases, with 18 bases lying between them. CDR3 amino acids: CASSHGGGMVPLHF. The CDR3 region has the DNA TGTGCCAGCAGCCACGGGGGGGGTATGGTGCCCCTCCACTTT.

This rearrangement joins TRBV2 to TRBJ2-3; TRBD2 might be the D (6 bases). CDR3 length: 15 amino acids. Trimming removed 6 bases from V and 0 bases from J, with 13 bases in between. The germline CDR1 and CDR2 sequences are SNHLY and FYNNEI. The CDR3 protein is CASSPSAGSTDTQYF. The CDR3 region has the DNA TGTGCCAGCAGCCCATCGGCGGGAAGCACAGATACGCAGTATTTT.

This chain uses TRBV6-5 with TRBJ1-2; tentatively, D is TRBD1 (5 bases). From germline, CDR1 is MNHEY and CDR2 SVGAGI. With 6 bases removed from V and 5 bases from J, the gap between germline ends came to 19 bases. The CDR3 sequence is 15 residues long. CDR3 in DNA: TGTGCCAGCAGCCTGACAGCGATCTCGTCGTATGGCTACACCTTC. This gives the protein CASSLTAISSYGYTF.

This clone came up a few times. The J gene is TRBJ2-5, the V gene TRBV7-9, with 10 nucleotides matching TRBD1. Germline V CDR1 and CDR2: SEHNR, FQNEAQ (reference sequence). This CDR3 contains 16 residues. The V gene end was trimmed by 0 bases and the J gene end by 5 bases; junction bases not matched to a gene: 6. DNA of the CDR3: TGTGCCAGCAGCTTAGCGCCGGGACAGGGGACGGAGACCCAGTACTTC. This sequence encodes CASSLAPGQGTETQYF.

The chain links TRBV4-3 to TRBJ2-3; D ambiguous. With 0 bases removed from V and 7 bases from J, the gap between germline ends came to 14 bases. Germline CDR1 reads LGHNA; CDR2 reads YSLEER. The CDR3 consists of 15 residues. CDR3 DNA: TGCGCCAGCAGCCAAGATTCCCACTGGAGCTATACGCAGTATTTT. Its translation: CASSQDSHWSYTQYF.

The genes are TRBV7-9 and TRBJ2-1; D may be TRBD1 (5 bases). The CDR3 sequence is 12 residues long. Trimming took 9 bases from V and 4 from J, leaving 10 bases between them. Germline V gene sequence: CDR1 SEHNR, CDR2 FQNEAQ (reference sequence). This chain's CDR3 is CARQEKYNEQFF. The CDR3 DNA is TGTGCCAGACAGGAGAAATACAATGAGCAGTTCTTC.

This sequence joins TRBV6-5 and TRBJ2-3; possible D gene TRBD2, 7 bases. This CDR3 region has 15 residues. V was clipped by 6 bases and J by 3 bases, with 16 bases between them. Germline V gene sequence: CDR1 MNHEY, CDR2 SVGAGI. CDR3 coding DNA: TGTGCCAGCAGCTACGCGGGGGCCGGGACAGATACGCAGTATTTT. Its translation is CASSYAGAGTDTQYF.

The J gene is TRBJ2-1, the V gene TRBV7-6; 12 nucleotides match TRBD2. Trimming cost V 2 bases and J 4 bases; bases outside gene matches: 18. Germline CDR1 SGHVS, CDR2 FNYEAQ. The CDR3 is made up of 21 amino acids. CDR3 protein: CASSLRSGPRGLAGFYNEQFF. For the CDR3, the DNA is TGTGCCAGCAGCTTAAGATCCGGGCCGAGAGGACTAGCGGGGTTTTACAATGAGCAGTTCTTC.